This TCR beta chain was recorded in a study of CD8 T cells in ankylosing spondylitis. Broader study findings: In ankylosing spondylitis patients, matched synovial fluid reportedly showed significant enrichment of disease-linked clones. There were earlier reports of some motif variants in reactive arthritis synovial fluid and blood. Ankylosing spondylitis blood appeared to be characterized by a TCR beta motif of about 8 highly homologous variants.

For TCR beta, libraries came from quantitative 5'-RACE with molecular barcodes. Each CDR3 protein is one row after TCRdb ran MiXCR on the 5' RACE reads. This table has 800,000 to 900,000 distinct CDR3 sequences, about 12% appearing once. This clonotype has just a few counts. What it binds is unknown. In germline, CDR1 is SQVTM, CDR2 ANQGSEA. Deletions cut 7 bases from V and 1 base from J, with 11 bases between. The length of the CDR3 is 12 residues. The gene calls are TRBV29-1 and TRBJ2-7, with a tentative D call TRBD1 (6 bases). This receptor was obtained from a male donor with ankylosing spondylitis. Sequenced sample: blood, either unsorted or a sorted T cell fraction (not recorded which). DNA of the CDR3: TGCAGCGCCTGGACAGCGTCCTACGAGCAGTACTTC. Protein: CSAWTASYEQYF.